The present entry profiles one T cell receptor beta chain with its context. There are 13 residues in the CDR3. Germline lookup yields CDR1 SQVTM and CDR2 ANQGSEA. V was clipped by 6 bases and J by 3 bases, with 14 bases between them. The sample originates from a study of blood T cell repertoires in COVID-19. Authors' data handling: Estimated nucleated cell counts came from reference gene primer amplification. The repertoire was sequenced with immunoSEQ multiplex PCR; TCRdb's copy has only in-frame clones and lacks some. The V and J calls and clone size were taken over from that table, and D and trimming were inferred from the DNA. The data show about 76,000 clones, roughly 90% seen once.

The V gene is TRBV29-1, the J gene TRBJ1-2; possible D gene TRBD1, 5 bases. The sequenced material came from peripheral blood. The clonotype was recovered from a human donor in a cohort sampled during active COVID-19. The CDR3 DNA is TGCAGCGTCTTTACAGGAACTGACTATGGCTACACCTTC. It is translated as CSVFTGTDYGYTF.